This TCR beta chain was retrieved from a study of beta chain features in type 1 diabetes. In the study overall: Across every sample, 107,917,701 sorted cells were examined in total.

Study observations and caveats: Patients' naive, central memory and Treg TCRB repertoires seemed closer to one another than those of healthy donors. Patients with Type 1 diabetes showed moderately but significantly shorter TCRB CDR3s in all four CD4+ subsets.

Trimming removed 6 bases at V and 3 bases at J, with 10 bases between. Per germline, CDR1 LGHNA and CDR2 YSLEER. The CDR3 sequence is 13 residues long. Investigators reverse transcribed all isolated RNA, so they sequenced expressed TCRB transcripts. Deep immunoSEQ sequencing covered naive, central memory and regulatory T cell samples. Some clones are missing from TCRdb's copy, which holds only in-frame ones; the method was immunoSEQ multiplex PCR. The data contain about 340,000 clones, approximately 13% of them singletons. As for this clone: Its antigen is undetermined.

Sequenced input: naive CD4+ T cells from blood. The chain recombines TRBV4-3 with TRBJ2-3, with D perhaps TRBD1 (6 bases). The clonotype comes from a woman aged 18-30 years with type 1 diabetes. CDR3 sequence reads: CASRKQGTDTQYF. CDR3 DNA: TGCGCCAGCAGGAAACAGGGTACAGATACGCAGTATTTT.